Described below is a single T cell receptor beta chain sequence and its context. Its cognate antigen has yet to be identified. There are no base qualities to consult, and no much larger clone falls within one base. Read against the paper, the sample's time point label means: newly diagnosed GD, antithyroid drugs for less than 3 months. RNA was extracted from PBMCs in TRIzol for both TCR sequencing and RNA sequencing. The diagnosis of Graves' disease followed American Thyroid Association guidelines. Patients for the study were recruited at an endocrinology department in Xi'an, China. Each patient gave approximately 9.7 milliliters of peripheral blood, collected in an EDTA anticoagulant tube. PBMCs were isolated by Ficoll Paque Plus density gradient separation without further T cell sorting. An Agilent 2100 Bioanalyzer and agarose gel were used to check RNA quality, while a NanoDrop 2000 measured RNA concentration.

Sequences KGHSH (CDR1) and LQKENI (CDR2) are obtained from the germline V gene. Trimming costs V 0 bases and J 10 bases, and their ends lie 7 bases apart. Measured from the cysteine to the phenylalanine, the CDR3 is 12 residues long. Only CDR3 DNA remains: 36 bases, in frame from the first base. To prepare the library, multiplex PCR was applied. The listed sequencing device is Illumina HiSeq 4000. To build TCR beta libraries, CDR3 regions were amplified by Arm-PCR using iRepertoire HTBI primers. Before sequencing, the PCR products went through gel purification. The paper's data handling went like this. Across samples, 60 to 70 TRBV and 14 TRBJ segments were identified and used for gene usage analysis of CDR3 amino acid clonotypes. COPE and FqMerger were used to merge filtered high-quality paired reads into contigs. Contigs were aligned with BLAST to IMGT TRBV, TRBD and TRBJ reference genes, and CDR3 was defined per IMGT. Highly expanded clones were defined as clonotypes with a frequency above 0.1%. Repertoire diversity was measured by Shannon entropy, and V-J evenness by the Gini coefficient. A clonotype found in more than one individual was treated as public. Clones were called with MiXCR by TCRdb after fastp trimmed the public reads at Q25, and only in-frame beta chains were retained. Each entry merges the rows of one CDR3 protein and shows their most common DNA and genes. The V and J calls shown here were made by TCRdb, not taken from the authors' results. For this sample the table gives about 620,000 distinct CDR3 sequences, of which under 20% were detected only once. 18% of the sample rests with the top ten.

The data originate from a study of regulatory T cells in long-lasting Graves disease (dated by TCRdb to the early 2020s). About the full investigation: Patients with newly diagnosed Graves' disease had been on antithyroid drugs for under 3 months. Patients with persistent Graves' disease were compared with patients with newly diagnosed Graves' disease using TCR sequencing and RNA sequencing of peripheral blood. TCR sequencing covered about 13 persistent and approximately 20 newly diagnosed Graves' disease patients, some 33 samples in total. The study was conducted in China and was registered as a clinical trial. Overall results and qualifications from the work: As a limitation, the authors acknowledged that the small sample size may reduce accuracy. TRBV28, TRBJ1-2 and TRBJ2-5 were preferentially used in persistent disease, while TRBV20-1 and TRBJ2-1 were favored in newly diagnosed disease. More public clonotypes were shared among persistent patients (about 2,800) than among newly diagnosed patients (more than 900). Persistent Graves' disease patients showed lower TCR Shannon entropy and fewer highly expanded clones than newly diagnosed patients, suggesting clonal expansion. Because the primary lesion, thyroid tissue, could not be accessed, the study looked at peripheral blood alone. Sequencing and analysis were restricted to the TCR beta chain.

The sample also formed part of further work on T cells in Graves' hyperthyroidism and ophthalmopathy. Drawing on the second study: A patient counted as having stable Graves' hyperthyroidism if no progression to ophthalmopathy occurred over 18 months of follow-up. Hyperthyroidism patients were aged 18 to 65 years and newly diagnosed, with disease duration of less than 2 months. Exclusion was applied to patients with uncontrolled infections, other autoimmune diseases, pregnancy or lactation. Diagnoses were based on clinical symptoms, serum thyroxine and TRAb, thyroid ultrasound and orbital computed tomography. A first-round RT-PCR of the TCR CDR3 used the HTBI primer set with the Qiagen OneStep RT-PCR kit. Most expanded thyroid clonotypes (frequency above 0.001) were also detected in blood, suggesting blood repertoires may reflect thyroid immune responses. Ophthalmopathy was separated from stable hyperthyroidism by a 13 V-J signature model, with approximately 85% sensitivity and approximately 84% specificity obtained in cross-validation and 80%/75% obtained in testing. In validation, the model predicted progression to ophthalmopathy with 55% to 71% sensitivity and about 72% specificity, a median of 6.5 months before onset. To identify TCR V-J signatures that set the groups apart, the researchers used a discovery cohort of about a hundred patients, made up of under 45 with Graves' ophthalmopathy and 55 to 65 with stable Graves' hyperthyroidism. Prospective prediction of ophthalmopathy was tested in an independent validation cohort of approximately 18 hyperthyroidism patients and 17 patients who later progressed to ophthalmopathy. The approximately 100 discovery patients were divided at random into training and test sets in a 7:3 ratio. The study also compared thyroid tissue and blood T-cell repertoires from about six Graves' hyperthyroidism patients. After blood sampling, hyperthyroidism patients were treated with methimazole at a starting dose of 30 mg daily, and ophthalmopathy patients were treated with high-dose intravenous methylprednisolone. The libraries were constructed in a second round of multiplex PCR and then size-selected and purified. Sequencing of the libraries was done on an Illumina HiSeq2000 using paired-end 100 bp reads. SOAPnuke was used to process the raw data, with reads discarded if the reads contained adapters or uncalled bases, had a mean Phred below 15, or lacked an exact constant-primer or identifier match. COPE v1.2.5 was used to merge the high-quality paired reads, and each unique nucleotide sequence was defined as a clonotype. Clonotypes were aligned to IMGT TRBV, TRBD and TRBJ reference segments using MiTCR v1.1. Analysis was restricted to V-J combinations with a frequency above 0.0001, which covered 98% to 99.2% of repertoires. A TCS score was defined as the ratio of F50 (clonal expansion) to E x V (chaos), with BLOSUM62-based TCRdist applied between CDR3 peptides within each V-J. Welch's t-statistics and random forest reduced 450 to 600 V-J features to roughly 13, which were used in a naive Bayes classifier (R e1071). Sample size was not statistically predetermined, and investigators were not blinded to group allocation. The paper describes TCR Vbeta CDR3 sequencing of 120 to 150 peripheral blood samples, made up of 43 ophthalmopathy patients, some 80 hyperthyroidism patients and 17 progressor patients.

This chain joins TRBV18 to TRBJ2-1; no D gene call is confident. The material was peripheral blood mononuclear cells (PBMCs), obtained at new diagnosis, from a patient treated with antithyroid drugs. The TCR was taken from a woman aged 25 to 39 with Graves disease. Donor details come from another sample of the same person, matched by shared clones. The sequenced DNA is TGTGCCAGCTCACCACCGATGAGCGAGCAGTTCTTC. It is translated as CASSPPMSEQFF.